These 17 T cell receptor beta chains were all obtained from the same sample, sequenced in a study of patients and donors after allogeneic stem cell transplantation. TCRdb reprocessed the RT-PCR reads via MiXCR and lists one record per CDR3 protein. The sample records approximately 160,000 distinct CDR3 sequences, approximately 22% being singletons. What was sequenced was blood, either unsorted or a sorted T cell fraction (not recorded which). Receptor source: a human donor who was either an allogeneic HSCT recipient or a stem cell or donor lymphocyte infusion donor (not recorded which). It is not recorded whose cells these are; they may come from a transplant donor.

This clonotype was picked up a small number of times. J is TRBJ1-5 and V is TRBV7-2; D is undetermined. The germline V gene has CDR1 SGHTA and CDR2 FQGNSA. The CDR3 length is 13 residues. V was cut by 2 bases and J by 5 bases, with 7 bases left in between. CDR3 sequence: CASSLSVDQPQHF. CDR3 sequence (DNA): TGTGCCAGCAGCTTATCAGTAGATCAGCCCCAGCATTTT.

The chain employs TRBV5-1 and TRBJ2-3; 9 nucleotides align to TRBD2. The CDR3 spans 17 residues. CDR1 and CDR2 from the germline V gene are SGHRS and YFSETQ. With 0 bases clipped from V and 0 bases from J, the junction kept 5 bases outside the gene matches. DNA for the CDR3: TGCGCCAGCAGCTTGGTGGCGCGGGAGGGTAGCACAGATACGCAGTATTTT. Translating gives CASSLVAREGSTDTQYF.

CDR3 protein: CASSQVGPPSDEQFF. CDR3 in DNA: TGTGCCAGCAGCCAAGTGGGACCCCCTTCGGATGAGCAGTTCTTC. The rearrangement uses TRBV3-1 and TRBJ2-1; possibly TRBD1 or TRBD2 for D (5 bases each). V gave up 1 base and J gave up 8 bases, with 15 bases separating them. The germline gives CDR1 LGHDT, CDR2 YNNKEL (reference sequence). This CDR3 is built from 15 residues.

A few counts support this clonotype. The chain uses TRBV7-2 and TRBJ2-4; 8 bases fit TRBD1. Germline V gene sequence: CDR1 SGHTA, CDR2 FQGNSA. CDR3 length: 15 residues. Trimming cost V 5 bases and J 1 base; bases outside gene matches: 4. For the CDR3, the DNA is TGTGCCAGCAGCCCATGGGACAGGGCCAAAAACATTCAGTACTTC. Translating gives CASSPWDRAKNIQYF.

CDR3 in amino acids: CASSVGQITEAFF. The CDR3 region has the DNA TGTGCCAGCAGCGTAGGACAGATCACTGAAGCTTTCTTT. The chain uses TRBV9 and TRBJ1-1, with D perhaps TRBD1 (5 bases). The CDR3 is 13 residues long. CDR1 is SGDLS, CDR2 YYNGEE, per germline. V shed 0 bases and J shed 4 bases, with 7 bases lying between them.

This clonotype occurred a few times. The chain joins TRBV12-3 or TRBV12-4 to TRBJ1-4, with D perhaps TRBD1 (5 bases). The germline V and J ends were trimmed by 0 bases and 4 bases, with 9 bases remaining between them. This CDR3 is built from 15 residues. The CDR3 sequence is CASSLAGRVNEKLFF. The CDR3 DNA sequence: TGTGCCAGCAGTTTAGCGGGACGGGTTAATGAAAAACTGTTTTTT.

The chain couples TRBV20-1 to TRBJ2-1; TRBD1 might be the D (6 bases). CDR3 length equals 15 residues. Germline V gene sequence: CDR1 DFQATT, CDR2 SNEGSKA (reference sequence). Trimming shortened V by 3 bases and J by 0 bases, and 12 bases separated the two germline ends. This CDR3 is CSASGGSSSYNEQFF. The CDR3 nucleotides are TGCAGTGCTAGTGGGGGCTCGAGCTCCTACAATGAGCAGTTCTTC.

The gene calls are TRBV7-2 and TRBJ2-1, with 9 positions matching TRBD1. The CDR3 covers 15 residues. The V gene's germline CDR1 is SGHTA and CDR2 FQGNSA. V gave up 5 bases and J gave up 6 bases; unmatched junction bases: 8. This chain's CDR3 is CASSRDRDNRNEQFF. CDR3 sequence (DNA): TGTGCCAGCAGCCGGGACAGGGATAATCGCAATGAGCAGTTCTTC.

The V and J genes are TRBV12-3 or TRBV12-4 and TRBJ2-7, with D unresolved. V was trimmed by 5 bases and J by 3 bases, leaving 17 bases between them. CDR3 length: 15 residues. The CDR3 loop is CASSPDQTLGYEQYF. CDR3 coding DNA: TGTGCCAGCAGTCCTGATCAAACCCTCGGCTACGAGCAGTACTTC.

There are many counts of this clonotype. This sequence joins TRBV5-1 and TRBJ1-1; D perhaps matches TRBD1 (6 bases). The V and J ends lost 4 bases and 0 bases respectively, with 19 bases between them. The germline CDR1 and CDR2 sequences are SGHRS and YFSETQ. The CDR3 length is 17 residues. In DNA form, the CDR3 reads TGCGCCAGCAGCCCTGATCGGTCAGGGGCGGTGAACACTGAAGCTTTCTTT. Its protein is CASSPDRSGAVNTEAFF.

This rearrangement joins TRBV14 to TRBJ2-7, with 8 bases aligning to TRBD2. This CDR3 contains 13 residues. V dropped 5 bases and J dropped 2; count of bases not matched to a gene: 2. CDR1 and CDR2 (germline): SGHDN, FVKESK. CDR3 sequence reads: CASSERGPYEQYF. CDR3 in DNA: TGTGCCAGCAGCGAGCGGGGGCCCTACGAGCAGTACTTC.

This clonotype was found a few times. The chain links TRBV12-3 or TRBV12-4 to TRBJ2-7, with D possibly matching TRBD2 (6 bases). Trimming pared 6 bases from V and 3 bases from J, leaving 12 bases between. The CDR3 contains 13 residues. The CDR3 DNA sequence: TGTGCCAGCAGCCGCGGGAATATCTACGAGCAGTACTTC. It codes for CASSRGNIYEQYF.

The sample holds many counts of this clonotype. The chain joins TRBV2 to TRBJ1-1; the D is unclear. V dropped 6 bases and J dropped 1 base, with 9 bases sitting between them. Germline V gene sequence: CDR1 SNHLY, CDR2 FYNNEI. The CDR3 totals 13 residues. CDR3 sequence reads: CASRPGANTEAFF. The CDR3 DNA reads TGTGCCAGCAGACCGGGAGCGAACACTGAAGCTTTCTTT.

This clonotype was seen a few times. This chain links TRBV6-5 with TRBJ1-1; no clear D gene. The V end was cut by 6 bases, the J end by 4 bases, with 15 bases between. This CDR3 comprises 14 residues. Germline CDR1 reads MNHEY; CDR2 reads SVGAGI. The CDR3 spells CASSTKLGITEAFF. As DNA, the CDR3 is TGTGCCAGCAGCACCAAACTAGGGATCACTGAAGCTTTCTTT.

The rearrangement uses TRBV12-3 or TRBV12-4 and TRBJ2-1; 8 positions match TRBD1. The CDR3 is made up of 18 amino acids. J gave up 0 bases and V 6 bases, and 13 bases lay outside the gene matches. CDR3 residues: CASSRRTGITISYNEQFF. The CDR3 DNA follows: TGTGCCAGCAGCAGACGGACAGGGATTACGATCTCCTACAATGAGCAGTTCTTC.

This clonotype was observed many times. The genes are TRBV12-3 or TRBV12-4 and TRBJ2-1, with D uncertain. The V and J ends lost 1 base and 8 bases respectively, with 3 bases between them. This CDR3 has 11 amino acids. The DNA of the CDR3 is TGTGCCAGCAGTTTAGGGGATGAGCAGTTCTTC. Protein: CASSLGDEQFF.

The genes are TRBV25-1 and TRBJ1-4, with D hard to call. Trimming took 1 base from V and 12 from J, leaving 18 bases between them. This CDR3 has 15 amino acids. Germline V gene data show CDR1 as MGHDK and CDR2 as SYGVNS. The CDR3 loop is CASSESPVAENELFF. DNA for the CDR3: TGTGCCAGCAGTGAATCTCCGGTGGCAGAAAATGAACTGTTTTTT.